This T cell receptor beta chain was sequenced during a study of STAT5B mutations in CD4+ large granular lymphocyte leukemia. This CDR3 is built from 14 residues. Trimming cost V 2 bases and J 2 bases; bases outside gene matches: 3. Germline V CDR1 and CDR2: MNHNS, SASEGT. The assay was run at survey level. TCRdb's table, derived via immunoSEQ multiplex PCR, lists solely in-frame clones and lacks some. This table has about 33,000 clones, roughly 81% appearing once. This clonotype originated in a human donor in good health. The sequenced material came from CD4+ T cells from blood buffy coats. The chain combines TRBV6-1 with TRBJ2-7; 7 bases fit TRBD1. The DNA for the CDR3 is TGTGCCAGCAGTGAAATGGACAGGCCCTACGAGCAGTACTTC. Translated: CASSEMDRPYEQYF.